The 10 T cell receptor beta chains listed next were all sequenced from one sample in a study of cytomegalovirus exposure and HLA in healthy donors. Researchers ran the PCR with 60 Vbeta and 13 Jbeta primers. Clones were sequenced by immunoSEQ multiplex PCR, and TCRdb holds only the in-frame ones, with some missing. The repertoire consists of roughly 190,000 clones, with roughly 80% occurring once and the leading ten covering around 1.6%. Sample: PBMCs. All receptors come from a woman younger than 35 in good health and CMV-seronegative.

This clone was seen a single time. The CDR3 is CASSRNRGPNGYTF. CDR3 bases: TGTGCCAGTAGTAGAAACAGGGGACCCAATGGCTACACCTTC. The V call is TRBV19, the J call TRBJ1-2; 7 nucleotides match TRBD1. V gave up 4 bases and J gave up 6 bases; unmatched junction bases: 8. Germline V gene lookup returns CDR1 LNHDA and CDR2 SQIVND (reference sequence). This CDR3 comprises 14 residues.

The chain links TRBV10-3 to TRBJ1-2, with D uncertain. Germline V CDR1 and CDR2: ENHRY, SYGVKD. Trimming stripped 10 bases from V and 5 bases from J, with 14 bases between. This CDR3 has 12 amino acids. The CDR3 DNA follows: TGTGCCACTCGGGGTATGCGGTATGGCTACACCTTC. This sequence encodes CATRGMRYGYTF.

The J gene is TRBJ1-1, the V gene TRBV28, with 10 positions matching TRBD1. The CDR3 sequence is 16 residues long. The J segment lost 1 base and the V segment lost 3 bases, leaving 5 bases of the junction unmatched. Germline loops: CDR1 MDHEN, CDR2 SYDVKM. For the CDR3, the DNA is TGTGCCAGCAGTTTTTTGACAGGGGGCAGGAACACTGAAGCTTTCTTT. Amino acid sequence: CASSFLTGGRNTEAFF.

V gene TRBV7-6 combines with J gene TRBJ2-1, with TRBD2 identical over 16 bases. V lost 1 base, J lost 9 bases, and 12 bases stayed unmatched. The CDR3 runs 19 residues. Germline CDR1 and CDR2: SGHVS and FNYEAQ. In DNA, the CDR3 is TGTGCCAGCAGCTTAGGAACCGGGACTAGCGGGGGGGCCCACATTGAGCAGTTCTTC. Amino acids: CASSLGTGTSGGAHIEQFF. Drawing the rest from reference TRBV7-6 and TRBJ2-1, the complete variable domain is GAGVSQSPRYKVTKRGQDVALRCDPISGHVSLYWYRQALGQGPEFLTYFNYEAQQDKSGLPNDRFSAERPEGSISTLTIQRTEQRDSAMYRCASSLGTGTSGGAHIEQFFGPGTRLTVL.

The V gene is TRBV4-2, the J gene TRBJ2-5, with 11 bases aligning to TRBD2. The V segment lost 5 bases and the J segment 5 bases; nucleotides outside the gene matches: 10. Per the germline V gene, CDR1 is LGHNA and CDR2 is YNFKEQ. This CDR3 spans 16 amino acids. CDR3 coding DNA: TGTGCCAGCAGCGGGACACTAGCGGGAGTACGTGAGACCCAGTACTTC. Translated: CASSGTLAGVRETQYF.

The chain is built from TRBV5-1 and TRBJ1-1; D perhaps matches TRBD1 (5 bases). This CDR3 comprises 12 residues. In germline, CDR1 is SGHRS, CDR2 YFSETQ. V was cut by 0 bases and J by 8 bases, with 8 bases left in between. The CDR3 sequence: CASSLEGWEAFF. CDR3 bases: TGCGCCAGCAGCTTGGAGGGGTGGGAAGCTTTCTTT.

CDR3 protein: CARREGVLEAFF. In nucleotides, the CDR3 is TGTGCCAGGAGGGAGGGAGTTCTCGAAGCTTTCTTT. The chain combines TRBV11-3 with TRBJ1-1; no reliable D call. Between the trimmed V and J ends, which lost 9 bases and 8 bases, there was a span of 16 bases. The CDR3 runs 12 residues. Germline V gene lookup returns CDR1 SGHNT and CDR2 YENEEA.

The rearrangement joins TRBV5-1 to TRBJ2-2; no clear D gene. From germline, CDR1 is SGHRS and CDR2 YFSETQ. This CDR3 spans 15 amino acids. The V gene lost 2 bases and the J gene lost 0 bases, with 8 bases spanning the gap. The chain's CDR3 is CASSFISTNTGELFF. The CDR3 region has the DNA TGCGCCAGCAGCTTTATCTCTACGAACACCGGGGAGCTGTTTTTT.

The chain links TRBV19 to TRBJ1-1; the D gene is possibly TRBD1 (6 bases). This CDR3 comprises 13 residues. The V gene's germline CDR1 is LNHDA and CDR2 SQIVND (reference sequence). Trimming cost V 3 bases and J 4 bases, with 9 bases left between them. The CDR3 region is CASSMQQGTEAFF. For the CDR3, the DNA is TGTGCCAGTAGTATGCAACAGGGCACTGAAGCTTTCTTT. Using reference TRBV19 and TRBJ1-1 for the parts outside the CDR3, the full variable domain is DGGITQSPKYLFRKEGQNVTLSCEQNLNHDAMYWYRQDPGQGLRLIYYSQIVNDFQKGDIAEGYSVSREKKESFPLTVTSAQKNPTAFYLCASSMQQGTEAFFGQGTRLTVV.

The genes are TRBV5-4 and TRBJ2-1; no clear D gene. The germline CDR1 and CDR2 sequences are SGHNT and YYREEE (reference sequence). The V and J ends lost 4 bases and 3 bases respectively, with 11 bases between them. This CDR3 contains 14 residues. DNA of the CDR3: TGTGCCAGCAGCCCCGCTATCCTCTACAATGAGCAGTTCTTC. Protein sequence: CASSPAILYNEQFF. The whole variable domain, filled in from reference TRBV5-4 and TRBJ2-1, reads ETGVTQSPTHLIKTRGQQVTLRCSSQSGHNTVSWYQQALGQGPQFIFQYYREEENGRGNFPPRFSGLQFPNYSSELNVNALELDDSALYLCASSPAILYNEQFFGPGTRLTVL.